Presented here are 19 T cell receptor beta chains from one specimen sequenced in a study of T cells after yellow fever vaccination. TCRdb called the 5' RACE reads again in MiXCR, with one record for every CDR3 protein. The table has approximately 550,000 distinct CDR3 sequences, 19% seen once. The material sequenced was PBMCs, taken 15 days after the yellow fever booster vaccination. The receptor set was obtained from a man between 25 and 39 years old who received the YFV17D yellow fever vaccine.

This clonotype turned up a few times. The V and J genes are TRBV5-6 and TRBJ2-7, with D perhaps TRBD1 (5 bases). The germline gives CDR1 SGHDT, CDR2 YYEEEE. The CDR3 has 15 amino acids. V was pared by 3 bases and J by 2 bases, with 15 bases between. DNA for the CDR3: TGTGCCAGCAGCTCCATAAGACAGCCAACCTACGAGCAGTACTTC. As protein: CASSSIRQPTYEQYF.

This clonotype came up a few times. The CDR3 DNA is TGTGCCAGCAGCTTGGGTGATAGCGTGTCCCAGTACTTC. Amino acids: CASSLGDSVSQYF. The chain uses TRBV5-4 and TRBJ2-5; a weak D match, TRBD2 (5 bases). There are 13 residues in the CDR3. CDR1 and CDR2 from the germline V gene are SGHNT and YYREEE (reference sequence). V was shortened by 0 bases and J by 9 bases, with 12 bases between the two germline ends.

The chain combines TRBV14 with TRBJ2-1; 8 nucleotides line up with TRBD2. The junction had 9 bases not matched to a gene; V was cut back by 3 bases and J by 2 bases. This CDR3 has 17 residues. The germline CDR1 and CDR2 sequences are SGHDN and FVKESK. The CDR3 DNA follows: TGTGCCAGCAGCCAGGGGAGCGGGAGATTGACCTACAATGAGCAGTTCTTC. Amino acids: CASSQGSGRLTYNEQFF.

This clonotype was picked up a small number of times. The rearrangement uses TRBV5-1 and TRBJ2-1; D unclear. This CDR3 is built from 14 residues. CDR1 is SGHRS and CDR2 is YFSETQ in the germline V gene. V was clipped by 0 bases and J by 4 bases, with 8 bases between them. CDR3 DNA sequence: TGCGCCAGCAGCTTGGAAACTCGGTACAATGAGCAGTTCTTC. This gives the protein CASSLETRYNEQFF.

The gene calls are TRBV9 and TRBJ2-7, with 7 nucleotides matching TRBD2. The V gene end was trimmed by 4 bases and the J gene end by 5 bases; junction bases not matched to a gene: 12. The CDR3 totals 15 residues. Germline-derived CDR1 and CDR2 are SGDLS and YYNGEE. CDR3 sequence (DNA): TGTGCCAGCAGCCGTCGGTCAGCGGGGTCCAACGAGCAGTACTTC. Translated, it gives CASSRRSAGSNEQYF. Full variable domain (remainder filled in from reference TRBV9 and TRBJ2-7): DSGVTQTPKHLITATGQRVTLRCSPRSGDLSVYWYQQSLDQGLQFLIQYYNGEERAKGNILERFSAQQFPDLHSELNLSSLELGDSALYFCASSRRSAGSNEQYFGPGTRLTVT.

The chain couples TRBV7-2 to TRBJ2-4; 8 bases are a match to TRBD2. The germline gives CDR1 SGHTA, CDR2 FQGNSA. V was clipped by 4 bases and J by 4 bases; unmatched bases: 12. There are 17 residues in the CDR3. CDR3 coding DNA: TGTGCCAGCAGCTCTATGCGCCCTAGCGGGTATAAAAACATTCAGTACTTC. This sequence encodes CASSSMRPSGYKNIQYF.

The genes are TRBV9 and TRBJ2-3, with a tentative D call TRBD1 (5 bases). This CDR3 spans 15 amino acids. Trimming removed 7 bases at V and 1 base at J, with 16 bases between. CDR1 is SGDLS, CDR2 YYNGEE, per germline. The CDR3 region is CASDVGQMGTDTQYF. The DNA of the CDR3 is TGTGCCAGCGACGTCGGACAAATGGGCACAGATACGCAGTATTTT.

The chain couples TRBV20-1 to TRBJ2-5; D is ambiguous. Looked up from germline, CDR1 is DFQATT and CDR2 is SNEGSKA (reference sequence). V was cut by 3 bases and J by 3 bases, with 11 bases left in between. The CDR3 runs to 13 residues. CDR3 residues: CSASGWAEETQYF. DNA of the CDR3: TGCAGTGCTAGTGGTTGGGCTGAAGAGACCCAGTACTTC.

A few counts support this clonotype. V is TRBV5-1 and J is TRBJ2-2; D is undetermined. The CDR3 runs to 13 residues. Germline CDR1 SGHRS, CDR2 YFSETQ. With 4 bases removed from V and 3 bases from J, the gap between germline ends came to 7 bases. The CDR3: CASSPAYTGELFF. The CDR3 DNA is TGCGCCAGCAGCCCGGCGTACACCGGGGAGCTGTTTTTT.

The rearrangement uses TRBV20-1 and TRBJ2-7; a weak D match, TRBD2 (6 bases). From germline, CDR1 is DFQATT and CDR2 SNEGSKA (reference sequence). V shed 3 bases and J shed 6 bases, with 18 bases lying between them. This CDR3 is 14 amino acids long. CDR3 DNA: TGCAGTGCTAGTAGGGTGCTAGCGTCAGGCGAGCAGTACTTC. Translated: CSASRVLASGEQYF.

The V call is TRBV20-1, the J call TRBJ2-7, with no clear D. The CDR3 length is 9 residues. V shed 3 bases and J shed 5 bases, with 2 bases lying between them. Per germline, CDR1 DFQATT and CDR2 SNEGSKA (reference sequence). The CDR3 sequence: CSASHEQYF. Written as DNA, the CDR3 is TGCAGTGCTAGCCACGAGCAGTACTTC.

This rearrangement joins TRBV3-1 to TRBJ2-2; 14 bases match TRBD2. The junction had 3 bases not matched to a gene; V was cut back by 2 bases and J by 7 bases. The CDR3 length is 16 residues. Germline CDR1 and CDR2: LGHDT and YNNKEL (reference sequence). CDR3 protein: CASSQTGTSGSGELFF. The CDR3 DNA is TGTGCCAGCAGCCAAACCGGGACTAGCGGGAGCGGGGAGCTGTTTTTT.

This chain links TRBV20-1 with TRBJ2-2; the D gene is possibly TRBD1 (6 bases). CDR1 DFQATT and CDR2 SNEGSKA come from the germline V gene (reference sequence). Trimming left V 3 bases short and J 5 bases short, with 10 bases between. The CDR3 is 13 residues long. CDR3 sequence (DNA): TGCAGTGCTAGTGTCACAGGGACCGGGGAGCTGTTTTTT. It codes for CSASVTGTGELFF.

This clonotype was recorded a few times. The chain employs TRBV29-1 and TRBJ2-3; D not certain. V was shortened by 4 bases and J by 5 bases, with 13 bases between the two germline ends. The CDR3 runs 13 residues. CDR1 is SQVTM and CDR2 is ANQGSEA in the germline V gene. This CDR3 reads CSVVPAGLDTQYF. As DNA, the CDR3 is TGCAGCGTTGTGCCCGCTGGTCTAGATACGCAGTATTTT.

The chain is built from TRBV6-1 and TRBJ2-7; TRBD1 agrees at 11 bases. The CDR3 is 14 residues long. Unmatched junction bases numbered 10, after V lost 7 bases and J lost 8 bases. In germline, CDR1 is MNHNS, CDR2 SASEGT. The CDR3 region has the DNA TGTGCCAGCACGACCCGGGACAGGGGGGATCAGCAGTACTTC. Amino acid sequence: CASTTRDRGDQQYF.

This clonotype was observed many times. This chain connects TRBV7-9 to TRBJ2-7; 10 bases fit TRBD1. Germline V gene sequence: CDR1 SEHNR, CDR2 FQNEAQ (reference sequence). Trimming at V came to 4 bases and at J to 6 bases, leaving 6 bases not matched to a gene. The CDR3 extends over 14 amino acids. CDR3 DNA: TGTGCCAGCAGCTCCGGGACAGGGGTGGTCGAGCAGTACTTC. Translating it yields CASSSGTGVVEQYF.

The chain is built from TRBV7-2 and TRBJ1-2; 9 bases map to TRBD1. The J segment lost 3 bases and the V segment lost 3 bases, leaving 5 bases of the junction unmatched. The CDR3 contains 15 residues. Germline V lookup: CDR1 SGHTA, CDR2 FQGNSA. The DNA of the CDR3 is TGTGCCAGCAGCTTGAGACAGGGGGGGCACTATGGCTACACCTTC. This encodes CASSLRQGGHYGYTF.

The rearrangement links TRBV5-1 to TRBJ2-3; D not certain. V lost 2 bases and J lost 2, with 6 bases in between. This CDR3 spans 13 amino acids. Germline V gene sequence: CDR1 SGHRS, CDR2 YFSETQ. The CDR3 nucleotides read TGCGCCAGCAGCTTTGAGACCACAGATACGCAGTATTTT. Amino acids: CASSFETTDTQYF. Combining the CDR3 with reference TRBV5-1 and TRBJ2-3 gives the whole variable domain KAGVTQTPRYLIKTRGQQVTLSCSPISGHRSVSWYQQTPGQGLQFLFEYFSETQRNKGNFPGRFSGRQFSNSRSEMNVSTLELGDSALYLCASSFETTDTQYFGPGTRLTVL.

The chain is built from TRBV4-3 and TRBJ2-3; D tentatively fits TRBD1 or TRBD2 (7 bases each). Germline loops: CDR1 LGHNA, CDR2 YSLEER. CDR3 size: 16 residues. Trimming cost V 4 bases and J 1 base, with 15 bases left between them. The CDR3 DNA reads TGCGCCAGCAGCCCTGGGAGGGGGCCGGGCACAGATACGCAGTATTTT. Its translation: CASSPGRGPGTDTQYF.